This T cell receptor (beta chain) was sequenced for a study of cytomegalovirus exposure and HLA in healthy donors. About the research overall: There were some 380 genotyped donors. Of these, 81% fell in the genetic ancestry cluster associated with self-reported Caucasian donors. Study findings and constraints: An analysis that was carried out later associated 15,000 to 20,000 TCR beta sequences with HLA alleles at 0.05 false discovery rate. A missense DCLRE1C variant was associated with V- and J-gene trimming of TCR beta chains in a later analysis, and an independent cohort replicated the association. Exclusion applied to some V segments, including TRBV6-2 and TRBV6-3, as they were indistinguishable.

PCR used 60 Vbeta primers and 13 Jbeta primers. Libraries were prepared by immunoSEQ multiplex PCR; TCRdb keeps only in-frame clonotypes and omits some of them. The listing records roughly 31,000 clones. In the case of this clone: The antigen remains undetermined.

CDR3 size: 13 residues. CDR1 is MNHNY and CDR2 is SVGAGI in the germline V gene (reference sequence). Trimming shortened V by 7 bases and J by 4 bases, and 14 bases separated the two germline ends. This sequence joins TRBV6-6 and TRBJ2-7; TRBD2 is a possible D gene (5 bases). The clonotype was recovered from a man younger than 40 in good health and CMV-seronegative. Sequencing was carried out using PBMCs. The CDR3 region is CASNDGLRYEQYF. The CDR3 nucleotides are TGTGCCAGCAATGACGGACTCAGATACGAGCAGTACTTC.